A selection of T cell receptor beta chains follows, all from one sample in a study of cytomegalovirus exposure and HLA in healthy donors. The protocol was immunoSEQ multiplex PCR, while the TCRdb copy is restricted to in-frame clones and leaves out a portion. In the table there are 170,000 or so clones, approximately 86% of which are singletons. Sequenced input: PBMCs. These receptors originate from a woman younger than 35 in good health and CMV-seronegative. The CDR3 runs from the conserved cysteine through the conserved F or W. The D gene is left open where the match is weak. Clone size appears in some rows only: once, few, many, or a class for an expanded clone.

>TRBV19|TRBD1|-|TRBJ2-7
TGTGCCAGTAGTACGACAGGGGGCCATTCCTACGAGCAGTACTTC
CASSTTGGHSYEQYF
>TRBV21-1|-|-|TRBJ1-5
TGTGCCAGCAGCAGGCACCTCCCGGGACAGGGGAACAATCAGCCCCAGCATTTT
CASSRHLPGQGNNQPQHF
>TRBV10-3|TRBD1|-|TRBJ2-3
TGTGCCATCAGCAACATACCGGGACAGGGAACAGATACGCAGTATTTT
CAISNIPGQGTDTQYF
>TRBV29-1|-|-|TRBJ2-3
TGCAGTGTATCTACGTATACAGATACGCAGTATTTT
CSVSTYTDTQYF
>TRBV28|TRBD2|-|TRBJ2-1
TGTGCCAGCAGTTTACTAGCGGGGTCTCATCTTGGATCCTACAATGAGCAGTTCTTC
CASSLLAGSHLGSYNEQFF
>TRBV6-6|-|-|TRBJ2-1
TGTGCCAGCAGACGAGACTTAGTCGGCAATGAGCAGTTCTTC
CASRRDLVGNEQFF
>TRBV28|TRBD1|-|TRBJ1-1
TGTGCCAGCAGTTTAGTACAGGGGGAAAAGGAAGCTTTCTTT
CASSLVQGEKEAFF
>TRBV5-6|TRBD1|-|TRBJ1-2
TGTGCCAGCAGCCCTGGGACAGGGAGGAGGTATGGCTACACCTTC
CASSPGTGRRYGYTF
>TRBV19|-|once|TRBJ2-7
TGTGCCACTCGGGGTCCCTCCTACGAGCAGTACTTC
CATRGPSYEQYF
>TRBV29-1|-|-|TRBJ1-1
TGCAGCGTGGATCTCAGGGTAGTCACTGAAGCTTTCTTT
CSVDLRVVTEAFF
>TRBV27|-|-|TRBJ2-7
TGTGCCAGTTTGGGGCAAGACTACGAGCAGTACTTC
CASLGQDYEQYF
>TRBV2|TRBD1|-|TRBJ2-7
TGTGCCAGCAGTGGAGGGGGCGGCGAGCAGTACTTC
CASSGGGGEQYF
>TRBV19|-|-|TRBJ1-5
TGTGCCAGTAGGTTCGGGGATCAGCCCCAGCATTTT
CASRFGDQPQHF
>TRBV11-2|TRBD1|-|TRBJ1-5
TGTGCCAGCAGCCCAGGACAGGGGAGGGATCAGCCCCAGCATTTT
CASSPGQGRDQPQHF
>TRBV29-1|-|-|TRBJ2-7
TGCAGCGTTGTAGGTAGAGGGACTCCCTACGAGCAGTACTTC
CSVVGRGTPYEQYF
>TRBV4-2|TRBD2|-|TRBJ2-7
TGTGCCAGCAGCTCAAGAGGCGGGGGAGACGTTTCCGAGCAGTACTTC
CASSSRGGGDVSEQYF
>TRBV10-3|TRBD1|-|TRBJ1-1
TGTGCCATCATGGGACAGGCCCTGAACACTGAAGCTTTCTTT
CAIMGQALNTEAFF
>TRBV6-4|TRBD2|-|TRBJ2-3
TGTGCCAGCAGTGACTCGAATCTAGCGGGGGCCGGAACAAAGTATTTT
CASSDSNLAGAGTKYF
>TRBV5-4|-|-|TRBJ1-2
TGTGCCAGCAGCTTCCCGACAGCGAACTATGGCTACACCTTC
CASSFPTANYGYTF
>TRBV28|-|-|TRBJ1-5
TGTGCCAGCAGTTTACACACCGACAATCAGCCCCAGCATTTT
CASSLHTDNQPQHF
>TRBV27|TRBD1|-|TRBJ1-1
TGTGCCAGCAGTCGCGGGACAGGGGCTGAAGCTTTCTTT
CASSRGTGAEAFF
>TRBV2|-|-|TRBJ1-1
TGTGCCAGCACCTTAGAATCGGGAGGGAACACTGAAGCTTTCTTT
CASTLESGGNTEAFF
>TRBV2|-|-|TRBJ1-2
TGTGCCAGCAGTGATACTTCGGGGTATGGCTACACCTTC
CASSDTSGYGYTF
>TRBV6-1|TRBD1|-|TRBJ1-3
TGTGCCAGCGGCCCGACAGGGGCCTCTGGAAACACCATATATTTT
CASGPTGASGNTIYF
>TRBV2|-|-|TRBJ2-5
TGTGCCAGCAGTGACTTGGAGACCCAGTACTTC
CASSDLETQYF
>TRBV5-6|-|-|TRBJ1-1
TGTGCCAGCAGCTTGGACTTCGATGTGACTACTCTCACTGAAGCTTTCTTT
CASSLDFDVTTLTEAFF
>TRBV7-2|-|-|TRBJ2-3
TGTGCCAGCACCACTACTGGGGATACGCAGTATTTT
CASTTTGDTQYF
>TRBV9|-|-|TRBJ2-3
TGTGCCAGCAGCGTAGGGGCAGGCCGCACAGATACGCAGTATTTT
CASSVGAGRTDTQYF